This passage covers 19 T cell receptor beta chains from one sample sequenced in a study of cytomegalovirus exposure and HLA in healthy donors. Vbeta (60) and Jbeta (13) primers were used in the PCR. This table comes from immunoSEQ multiplex PCR, and its TCRdb copy is limited to in-frame clones, with some not included. This sample has about 180,000 clones, with roughly 81% found just once. The sample was PBMCs. The receptors come from a woman between 18 and 29 years old in good health and CMV-seropositive.

The chain is built from TRBV5-8 and TRBJ2-3, with a possible D match to TRBD1 (6 bases). This CDR3 is 13 amino acids long. Germline values: CDR1 SGHTS, CDR2 YDEGEE. V was trimmed by 4 bases and J by 6 bases, leaving 12 bases between them. DNA for the CDR3: TGTGCCAGCAGCCGGGAAGGGGGTGATACGCAGTATTTT. It encodes CASSREGGDTQYF. The full variable domain, rest sourced from reference TRBV5-8 and TRBJ2-3, is EAGVTQSPTHLIKTRGQQATLRCSPISGHTSVYWYQQALGLGLQFLLWYDEGEERNRGNFPPRFSGRQFPNYSSELNVNALELEDSALYLCASSREGGDTQYFGPGTRLTVL.

The V gene is TRBV7-7, the J gene TRBJ2-5; D perhaps matches TRBD2 (5 bases). Germline loops: CDR1 SSHAT, CDR2 FNYEAQ (reference sequence). CDR3 length equals 14 residues. V lost 0 bases and J 3 bases, leaving 8 bases between the germline ends. Written as DNA, the CDR3 is TGTGCCAGCAGCTTAGCGGCTAGCAAAGAGACCCAGTACTTC. This encodes CASSLAASKETQYF.

This rearrangement joins TRBV7-9 to TRBJ2-1; 14 nucleotides agree with TRBD2. Germline lookup yields CDR1 SEHNR and CDR2 FQNEAQ (reference sequence). The CDR3 is made up of 16 amino acids. The CDR3 DNA reads TGTGTAATGAAGGGACTAGCGGGGGCCCTCCCAAATGAGCAGTTCTTC. Translating gives CVMKGLAGALPNEQFF.

The genes are TRBV11-2 and TRBJ2-1, with 9 bases aligning to TRBD1. The CDR3 totals 15 residues. Germline CDR1 and CDR2: SGHAT and FQNNGV. Trimming at V came to 4 bases and at J to 2 bases, leaving 3 bases not matched to a gene. The CDR3, as DNA: TGTGCCAGCAGCTCGGACAGGGGTCCCTACAATGAGCAGTTCTTC. Protein product: CASSSDRGPYNEQFF. Variable domain in full (rest from reference TRBV11-2 and TRBJ2-1): EAGVAQSPRYKIIEKRQSVAFWCNPISGHATLYWYQQILGQGPKLLIQFQNNGVVDDSQLPKDRFSAERLKGVDSTLKIQPAKLEDSAVYLCASSSDRGPYNEQFFGPGTRLTVL.

V is TRBV7-9 and J is TRBJ2-3, with 12 bases lining up with TRBD2. Germline CDR1 reads SEHNR; CDR2 reads FQNEAQ (reference sequence). This CDR3 has 15 residues. With 2 bases clipped from V and 6 bases from J, the junction kept 3 bases outside the gene matches. CDR3 region: CASSLLAGGPDTQYF. The CDR3 DNA reads TGTGCCAGCAGCTTACTAGCGGGGGGGCCGGATACGCAGTATTTT.

This clone was seen once. The chain couples TRBV27 to TRBJ2-5; the match to TRBD1 covers 7 bases. This CDR3 is 16 amino acids long. Germline CDR1 is MNHEY and CDR2 is SMNVEV (reference sequence). V lost 5 bases to trimming and J lost 1 base; unmatched junction nucleotides: 10. Here the CDR3 DNA reads TGTGCCAGCAGTGTAAGACAGGGCTCCCCCCAAGAGACCCAGTACTTC. This gives the protein CASSVRQGSPQETQYF.

This clone has more than one count but fewer than ten. The rearrangement uses TRBV28 and TRBJ1-5; TRBD1 agrees at 10 bases. The CDR3 contains 18 residues. V shed 6 bases and J 1 base; nucleotides not matched to a gene: 12. Germline values: CDR1 MDHEN, CDR2 SYDVKM. CDR3 protein: CASRGTGAHSRSNQPQHF. CDR3 DNA: TGTGCCAGCAGAGGGACAGGGGCCCATTCACGCAGCAATCAGCCCCAGCATTTT. Looking up the rest from reference TRBV28 and TRBJ1-5 gives the full variable domain: DVKVTQSSRYLVKRTGEKVFLECVQDMDHENMFWYRQDPGLGLRLIYFSYDVKMKEKGDIPEGYSVSREKKERFSLILESASTNQTSMYLCASRGTGAHSRSNQPQHFGDGTRLSIL.

The J gene is TRBJ1-4, the V gene TRBV6-1, with TRBD1 matching over 10 bases. CDR3 length: 17 residues. CDR1 and CDR2 from the germline V gene are MNHNS and SASEGT. V was clipped by 1 base and J by 5 bases; unmatched bases: 7. The CDR3 sequence is CASSEVDRGSPNEKLFF. CDR3 in DNA: TGTGCCAGCAGTGAAGTGGACAGGGGGAGCCCAAATGAAAAACTGTTTTTT.

V is TRBV27 and J is TRBJ2-7; a possible D gene is TRBD2 (6 bases). CDR3 length: 14 residues. The V gene lost 0 bases and the J gene lost 4 bases, with 10 bases spanning the gap. CDR1 is MNHEY, CDR2 SMNVEV, per germline (reference sequence). The CDR3 DNA reads as TGTGCCAGCAGTTTATCGGGGGGTAGATACGAGCAGTACTTC. This translates into CASSLSGGRYEQYF.

The chain links TRBV5-1 to TRBJ1-2, with D perhaps matching TRBD1 (6 bases). The CDR3 has 15 residues. Trimming stripped 4 bases from V and 2 bases from J, with 15 bases between. Germline V gives CDR1 SGHRS, CDR2 YFSETQ. CDR3 residues: CASSETGGGNYGYTF. CDR3 nucleotide sequence: TGCGCCAGCAGCGAAACAGGTGGGGGCAACTATGGCTACACCTTC.

The rearrangement links TRBV7-8 to TRBJ1-6, with D hard to call. Germline V gene data show CDR1 as SGHVS and CDR2 as FQNEAQ. The CDR3 covers 16 residues. V lost 2 bases, J lost 8 bases, and 16 bases lay in between. The CDR3 nucleotides read TGTGCCAGCAGCTTAAATCTCATCGAGCGAGATTCACCCCTCCACTTT. Translation gives CASSLNLIERDSPLHF. Supplemented by reference TRBV7-8 and TRBJ1-6, the full variable domain reads GAGVSQSPRYKVAKRGQDVALRCDPISGHVSLFWYQQALGQGPEFLTYFQNEAQLDKSGLPSDRFFAERPEGSVSTLKIQRTQQEDSAVYLCASSLNLIERDSPLHFGNGTRLTVT.

This clone was counted a single time. The V gene is TRBV6-5, the J gene TRBJ1-3; D gene ambiguous. Trimming stripped 4 bases from V and 2 bases from J, with 9 bases between. This CDR3 spans 14 amino acids. Germline loops: CDR1 MNHEY, CDR2 SVGAGI. CDR3 loop: CASSSEVAGNTIYF. The CDR3, as DNA: TGTGCCAGCAGTTCCGAGGTTGCTGGAAACACCATATATTTT.

In its sample, this clone was seen once. The rearrangement joins TRBV19 to TRBJ1-6, with 7 bases matching TRBD1. Germline values: CDR1 LNHDA, CDR2 SQIVND (reference sequence). The V segment lost 4 bases and the J segment 10 bases; nucleotides outside the gene matches: 13. This CDR3 has 16 residues. The CDR3 DNA reads as TGTGCCAGTAGTACTCAACCGGGACAGCAGACGTCACCCCTCCACTTT. This codes for CASSTQPGQQTSPLHF. The full variable domain, rest sourced from reference TRBV19 and TRBJ1-6, is DGGITQSPKYLFRKEGQNVTLSCEQNLNHDAMYWYRQDPGQGLRLIYYSQIVNDFQKGDIAEGYSVSREKKESFPLTVTSAQKNPTAFYLCASSTQPGQQTSPLHFGNGTRLTVT.

This clone has a handful of counts. The chain is built from TRBV19 and TRBJ2-7, with a weak D call TRBD1 (6 bases). The CDR3 contains 13 residues. Trimming shortened V by 6 bases and J by 7 bases, and 16 bases separated the two germline ends. Germline values: CDR1 LNHDA, CDR2 SQIVND (reference sequence). CDR3 sequence: CASSPPWGREQYF. CDR3 DNA: TGTGCCAGTAGCCCACCGTGGGGGCGGGAGCAGTACTTC.

This chain uses TRBV13 with TRBJ2-5, with D maybe TRBD1 (6 bases). CDR1 and CDR2 from the germline V gene are PRHDT and FYEKMQ (reference sequence). This CDR3 contains 16 residues. V was cut by 5 bases and J by 2 bases, with 18 bases left in between. In DNA form, the CDR3 reads TGTGCCAGCAGCCTAACAGGGAACCCTCTTCAAGAGACCCAGTACTTC. Protein sequence: CASSLTGNPLQETQYF.

V gene TRBV11-2 combines with J gene TRBJ2-3; perhaps TRBD1 as D (6 bases). V lost 2 bases and J lost 4, with 13 bases in between. Germline V gene sequence: CDR1 SGHAT, CDR2 FQNNGV. The CDR3 runs 15 residues. The CDR3 sequence: CASSLMMAGADTQYF. The CDR3 DNA reads TGTGCCAGCAGCTTAATGATGGCAGGGGCAGATACGCAGTATTTT.

This clone was detected a few times. V is TRBV7-9 and J is TRBJ2-1, with 10 bases aligning to TRBD1. Germline V gene data show CDR1 as SEHNR and CDR2 as FQNEAQ (reference sequence). The CDR3 has 14 amino acids. Trimming took 5 bases from V and 4 from J; bases not matched to a gene: 2. This CDR3 reads CASSQGQGYNEQFF. The CDR3 DNA follows: TGTGCCAGCAGCCAGGGACAGGGGTACAATGAGCAGTTCTTC.

This clone was recorded once. The rearrangement links TRBV30 to TRBJ2-7, with TRBD1 identical over 9 bases. This CDR3 is built from 13 residues. Germline V lookup: CDR1 GTSNPN, CDR2 SVGIG (reference sequence). Trimming removed 5 bases from V and 2 bases from J; junction bases left unmatched: 4. The CDR3 here is CAWARDRAYEQYF. Here the CDR3 DNA reads TGTGCCTGGGCCCGGGACAGGGCCTACGAGCAGTACTTC. The variable domain in full, completed from reference TRBV30 and TRBJ2-7, reads SQTIHQWPATLVQPVGSPLSLECTVEGTSNPNLYWYRQAAGRGLQLLFYSVGIGQISSEVPQNLSASRPQDRQFILSSKKLLLSDSGFYLCAWARDRAYEQYFGPGTRLTVT.

CDR3 nucleotide sequence: TGCGCCAGCAGCATAAGGGAGCCTAGCGGATCAACAGATACGCAGTATTTT. Encoded protein: CASSIREPSGSTDTQYF. The chain employs TRBV4-1 and TRBJ2-3, with TRBD2 identical over 7 bases. CDR3 length: 17 residues. Germline trimming cut 5 bases from V and 3 bases from J; bases unmatched to any gene: 14. Germline V gives CDR1 MGHRA, CDR2 YSYEKL.